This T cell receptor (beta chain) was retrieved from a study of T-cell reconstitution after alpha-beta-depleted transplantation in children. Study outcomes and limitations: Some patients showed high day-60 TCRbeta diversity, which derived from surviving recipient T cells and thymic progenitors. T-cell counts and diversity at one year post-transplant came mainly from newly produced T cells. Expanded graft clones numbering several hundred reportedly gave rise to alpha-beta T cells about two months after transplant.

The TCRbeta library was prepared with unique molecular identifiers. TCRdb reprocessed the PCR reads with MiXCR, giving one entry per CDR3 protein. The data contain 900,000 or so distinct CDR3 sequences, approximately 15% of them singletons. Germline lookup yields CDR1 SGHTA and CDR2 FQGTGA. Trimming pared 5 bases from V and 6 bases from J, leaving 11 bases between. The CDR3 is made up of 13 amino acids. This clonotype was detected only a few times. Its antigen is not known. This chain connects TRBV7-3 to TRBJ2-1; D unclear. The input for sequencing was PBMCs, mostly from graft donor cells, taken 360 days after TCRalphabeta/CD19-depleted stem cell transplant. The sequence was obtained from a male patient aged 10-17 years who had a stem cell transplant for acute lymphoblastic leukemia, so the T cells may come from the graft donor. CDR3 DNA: TGTGCCAGCAGCCCCCACCCCCTCAATGAGCAGTTCTTC. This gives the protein CASSPHPLNEQFF.